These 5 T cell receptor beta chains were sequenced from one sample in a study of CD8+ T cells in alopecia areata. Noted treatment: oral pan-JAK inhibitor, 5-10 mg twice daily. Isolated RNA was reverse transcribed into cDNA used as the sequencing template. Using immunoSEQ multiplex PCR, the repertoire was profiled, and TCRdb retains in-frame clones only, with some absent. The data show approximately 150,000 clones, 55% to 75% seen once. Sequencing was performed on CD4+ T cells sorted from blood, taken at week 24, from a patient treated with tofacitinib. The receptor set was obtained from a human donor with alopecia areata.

For the CDR3, the DNA is TGCGCCAGCAGCTTCGGGCTAACCGGGGAGCACTATGGCTACACCTTC. Its translation is CASSFGLTGEHYGYTF. V and J are TRBV5-1 and TRBJ1-2; D gene unclear. Germline V CDR1 and CDR2: SGHRS, YFSETQ. Trimming pared 2 bases from V and 3 bases from J, leaving 17 bases between. This CDR3 is 16 amino acids long.

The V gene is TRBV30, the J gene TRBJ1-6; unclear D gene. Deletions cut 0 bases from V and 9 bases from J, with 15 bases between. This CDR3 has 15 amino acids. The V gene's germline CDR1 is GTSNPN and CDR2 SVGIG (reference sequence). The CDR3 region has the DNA TGTGCCTGGAGTGTTTCCGCCAAAGGCGGTTCACCCCTCCACTTT. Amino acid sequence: CAWSVSAKGGSPLHF.

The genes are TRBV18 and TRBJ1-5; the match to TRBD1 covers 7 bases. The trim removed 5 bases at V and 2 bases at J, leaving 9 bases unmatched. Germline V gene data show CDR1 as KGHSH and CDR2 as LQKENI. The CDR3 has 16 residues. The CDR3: CASSAQQGMGNQPQHF. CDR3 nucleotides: TGTGCCAGCTCAGCCCAACAGGGGATGGGCAATCAGCCCCAGCATTTT.

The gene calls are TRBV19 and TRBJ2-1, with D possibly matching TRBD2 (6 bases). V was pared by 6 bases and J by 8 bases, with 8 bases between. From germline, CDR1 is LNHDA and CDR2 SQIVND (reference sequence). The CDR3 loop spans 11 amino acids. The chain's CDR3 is CASRAGHEQFF. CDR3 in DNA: TGTGCCAGTAGGGCGGGGCATGAGCAGTTCTTC.

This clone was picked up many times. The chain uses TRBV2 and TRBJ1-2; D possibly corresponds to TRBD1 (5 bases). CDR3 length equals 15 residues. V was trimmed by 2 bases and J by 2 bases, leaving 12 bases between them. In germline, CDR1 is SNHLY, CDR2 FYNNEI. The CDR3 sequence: CASSELSQGNYGYTF. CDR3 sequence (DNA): TGTGCCAGCAGTGAATTGTCTCAGGGAAACTATGGCTACACCTTC. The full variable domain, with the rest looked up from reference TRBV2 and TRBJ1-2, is EPEVTQTPSHQVTQMGQEVILRCVPISNHLYFYWYRQILGQKVEFLVSFYNNEISEKSEIFDDQFSVERPDGSNFTLKIRSTKLEDSAMYFCASSELSQGNYGYTFGSGTRLTVV.